The entry below gives a single TCR beta chain sequence along with its context. Its binding antigen is unknown. Base qualities are not provided; no much larger clone lies one nucleotide away. These data originate in a study of cytomegalovirus exposure and HLA in healthy donors (dated by TCRdb to the late 2010s). For the wider study: An earlier analysis of 550 to 700 of the donors reported about 250 Gb of sequence data and roughly 100 million unique TCR beta sequences from roughly 180 million T cells. The number of typed donors differed by locus: about 620-640 for A, B, C, DRB1 and DQB1; 522 for DQA1; 606 for DPA1; and 400 to 480 for DPB1. Of the roughly 400 genotyped donors, 65% to 90% were placed in the genetic ancestry cluster associated with self-reported Caucasian donors. Roughly 300 gigabases of sequencing data and tens of millions of unique TCR sequences were included in an early release covering several hundred HLA-typed donors. Among some 400 genotyped donors of the cohort, an average of approximately 240,000 unique TCR beta nucleotide sequences was sequenced per donor, of which about 19% were non-productive. The study was designed to test whether signatures of past pathogen exposure could be identified by cataloging public T cell receptors. Every repertoire in the discovery cohort had been generated on one and the same sequencing platform. High-throughput TCR immunosequencing, statistical association of individual TCRs with disease status, and machine learning were combined to predict cytomegalovirus infection status. Genome-wide SNP genotypes for about three fifths of the roughly 670 donors were used in a later genetic analysis, which treated that subset as a discovery cohort. In a later analysis, previously published TCR beta repertoires from about 670 donors were re-analyzed and high-resolution HLA genotyping was added so that TCR occurrence patterns could be studied. In addition to the first cohort of 650 to 800 subjects, a separate validation cohort of approximately 130 different subjects was used. Class I and class II HLA loci were covered by the typing at four-digit resolution. In an earlier analysis of several hundred of the donors, high-throughput TCR beta sequencing was used to judge whether each TCR beta V gene segment behaved as functional or pseudogenic. The later analysis used no new phenotypic data to find candidate immune exposures, relying instead on TCR beta sequences and their occurrence across donors. Donor age, sex, ethnicity and CMV serostatus were compiled alongside the repertoire data. Several DR-DQ haplotypes were treated as single units for association and clustering because of strong linkage in the cohort. Using immunosequencing, the study profiled T cell repertoires from 550 to 750 subjects and related those repertoires to cytomegalovirus serostatus.

Results the study describes overall, beyond this receptor: A later analysis found that HLA-associated TCR beta chains were more clonally expanded and had lower generation probabilities than equally common non-associated chains. In a later analysis, TCR association rates were found to vary across HLA loci, with the most associated TCRs seen for DRB1 alleles and the fewest for HLA-C alleles. In vitro tests confirmed that a few of the cytomegalovirus-associated TCR beta chains recognize cytomegalovirus antigens. Correlated functional status among segregating V segments might be attributable to linkage disequilibrium, but an unknown experimental factor could not be ruled out. Roughly uniform sequencing depth across donors was assumed in presence/absence analyses, although this assumption may not hold. According to a later genetic analysis, donors in an Asian-associated ancestry cluster had fewer N-insertions in productive TCRs than the roughly 670-donor mean. A total of fewer than 200 TCR beta chains were listed by the study as associated with cytomegalovirus. A further reported finding was that TCR beta sequences accurately predicted the HLA-A and HLA-B alleles for most subjects in the first cohort. The classifier was reported to diagnose cytomegalovirus status with high specificity and sensitivity in both the original and validation cohorts. CMV serostatus was the only immune exposure information available for the cohort. This cohort had only TCR beta chains sequenced, and the lack of alpha or paired-chain data limited which features could be detected. Assigning TCR associations to individual alleles was difficult when HLA alleles, especially DR and DQ, strongly co-occurred. A cluster of highly shared sequence variants was judged likely to represent a technical artifact of the sequencing pipeline. Most TCR sequences were seen in very few donors, while some public TCRs were found in many individuals. In a later genetic analysis, a missense DCLRE1C variant was associated with V-gene and J-gene trimming of TCR beta chains, and the association was replicated in an independent cohort. HLA typing was unavailable for some donors at each locus, so association tests used only the typed subset. The authors suggested that the approach could potentially be extended to other disease states and immunological phenotypes. Because the 87-base-pair reads could not distinguish some IMGT-functional V segments, including TRBV6-2 and TRBV6-3, those segments were excluded. According to a later analysis, most CMV-associated TCR beta chains appeared to be HLA-restricted, and the HLA associations seemed to be driven largely by CMV exposure. In a later analysis, several top co-occurrence clusters were reported to appear linked to parvovirus B19, influenza, CMV and Epstein-Barr virus. The earlier analysis of approximately 540 of the donors excluded some 15 rarely observed V segments, including chromosome 9 orphons, because counts were too low. A later analysis associated about 18,000 TCR beta sequences with specific HLA alleles at a false discovery rate of 0.05. Broadly in line with IMGT annotations, most TCR beta V segments showed up in productive rearrangements about 87% or about 30% of the time in an earlier analysis of several hundred of the donors.

Deletion took 0 bases off V and 12 bases off J, with a span of 17 bases between the germline ends. The CDR3 spans 15 residues, from the cysteine through the phenylalanine. Left in the record is the CDR3 DNA by itself, 45 bases read in frame from the first base. The germline V gene yields ENHRY for CDR1 and SYGVKD for CDR2. Library method: the immunoSEQ multiplex PCR assay. A mixture of 60 forward primers for TCR Vbeta segments and 13 reverse primers for TCR Jbeta segments was used in the multiplex PCR. The CDR3 region of rearranged TCR beta genes was amplified from genomic DNA with a multiplex PCR assay. The Illumina HiSeq System was used to sequence the amplified TCR beta libraries as 87-base-pair reads. For the original study's pipeline: In a later analysis, roughly 80 million unique TCR beta chains were counted across the approximately 670 repertoires, and around 10 million of these chains were shared by at least two donors. Raw reads were error-corrected and collapsed into unique sequences with a nearest-neighbor algorithm that merged closely related sequences to remove PCR and sequencing errors. CDR3 sequences were aligned to IMGT reference sequences to assign V, D and J gene segments. For a sequence to be retained, a match of at least six nucleotides was required to both a V gene segment and a J gene segment. Rearrangements were classified as productive when the CDR3 lacked stop codons and remained in frame with V and J, and all other rearrangements were classified as non-productive. CDR3 was defined by IMGT convention, running from the second conserved V-encoded cysteine to the conserved J-encoded phenylalanine. The earlier analysis of a few hundred of the donors excluded sequences that lacked an unambiguous match to a single V gene segment. An earlier analysis of approximately 590 of the donors called V segments functional above 56.7% productive rearrangements and segregating when the between-donor standard deviation exceeded 5%. To diagnose cytomegalovirus status from the catalog of TCR beta chain sequences, a statistical classification framework was built. A later analysis assigned V and J genes by comparing TCR nucleotide sequences with IMGT/GENE-DB human TR gene sequences. The TCRdist pipeline was used in a later analysis to assign CDR3 sequences and most-parsimonious VDJ recombination scenarios. In a later analysis, each TCR beta chain was defined by its CDR3 amino acid sequence together with its V-gene family, and reads lacking a unique V-gene family were excluded. As a way to deal with suspected cross-contamination and a sequencing artifact, a later analysis dropped approximately 570 nucleotide sequences that were highly shared and had low generation probability. A later analysis calculated a clonal expansion index for each public chain from normalized within-repertoire ranks of inferred template counts. In a later analysis, generation probabilities were computed with a VDJ recombination model fitted to out-of-frame rearrangements, and the resulting probabilities were checked against IGoR. In a later analysis, TCR-TCR, TCR-HLA and TCR-CMV co-occurrence was scored with hypergeometric tests, and a repertoire-size bias correction was applied to TCR pairs. False discovery rates were estimated in a later analysis by permuting HLA or CMV assignments 20 times. In a later analysis, co-occurring TCRs were grouped with DBSCAN, and TCRdist sequence similarity was added when clustering was performed within HLA-allele-positive subsets. For co-occurrence clustering, repertoires with fewer than 30,000 or more than 120,000 public chains were excluded, along with roughly 5 repertoires with anomalous nucleotide sharing. The table comes from immuneACCESS by way of TCRdb, which keeps in-frame sequences with V and J called. Part of the clones is missing from these tables; in studies checked, under half for an unresolved V gene and the rest for unknown reasons. D and trimming were read from the DNA, whereas the V and J calls and clone size are those reported in that table. A total of roughly 80,000 clones appear in this sample, roughly 69% of them only once. 6.5% to 7.5% of the sample comes from the top ten.

In total, around 600 healthy bone marrow donors made up the cohort. At the time of sampling, all cohort members were nominally healthy, though unrecorded immune exposures were likely present. The donor was CMV seropositive and belonged to the group of 250 to 300 seropositive cohort members. A peripheral blood sample was collected from each donor, and TCR beta sequencing was performed on peripheral blood mononuclear cells. Genomic DNA was extracted from the blood cell samples with the Qiagen DNeasy Blood Extraction Kit. The clonotype comes from a woman between 45 and 60 years old in good health and CMV-seropositive. The sequenced sample consisted of PBMCs. The receptor chain draws on TRBV10-3 and TRBJ1-4, with no confidently assigned D gene. The bases read TGTGCCATCAGTGAGTCGGACGGCCGGGGTGATGAACTGTTTTTT. Translation gives CAISESDGRGDELFF.